The 12 T cell receptor beta chains given below trace back to one sample, sequenced in a study of blood T cell repertoires in COVID-19. Clones were sequenced by immunoSEQ multiplex PCR, and TCRdb holds only the in-frame ones, with some missing. The sample has roughly 180,000 clones; 70% to 90% are singletons. Material for sequencing was peripheral blood. All receptors come from an older man with active or convalescent COVID-19.

The chain has TRBV10-2 and TRBJ1-5; no clear D. V lost 5 bases to trimming and J lost 5 bases, with 10 bases between them. The germline V gene encodes CDR1 WSHSY and CDR2 SAAADI. The CDR3 totals 13 residues. As DNA, the CDR3 is TGCGCCAGCAGTACGGCGGGATATCAGCCCCAGCATTTT. Protein product: CASSTAGYQPQHF.

This clone appeared a few times. This rearrangement joins TRBV11-2 to TRBJ1-1, with D maybe TRBD1 (6 bases). The germline V and J ends were trimmed by 5 bases and 0 bases, with 16 bases remaining between them. The CDR3 runs to 16 residues. Germline V gene lookup returns CDR1 SGHAT and CDR2 FQNNGV. The CDR3 DNA reads as TGTGCCAGCAGCCTCCATCCTACAGGGATGAACACTGAAGCTTTCTTT. It yields the protein CASSLHPTGMNTEAFF. Together with reference TRBV11-2 and TRBJ1-1, the CDR3 gives the full variable domain: EAGVAQSPRYKIIEKRQSVAFWCNPISGHATLYWYQQILGQGPKLLIQFQNNGVVDDSQLPKDRFSAERLKGVDSTLKIQPAKLEDSAVYLCASSLHPTGMNTEAFFGQGTRLTVV.

This clone was observed once. The chain combines TRBV6-5 with TRBJ2-1; D is perhaps TRBD1 (6 bases). Deletions cut 10 bases from V and 7 bases from J, with 23 bases between. Germline V gives CDR1 MNHEY, CDR2 SVGAGI. The CDR3 totals 15 residues. The CDR3 DNA reads TGTGCCACGAGACAGGCATTGGGGTATTCGAATGAGCAGTTCTTC. It yields the protein CATRQALGYSNEQFF.

The chain links TRBV5-1 to TRBJ2-7; 12 bases align to TRBD2. Trimming took 2 bases from V and 2 from J; bases not matched to a gene: 8. CDR1 SGHRS and CDR2 YFSETQ come from the germline V gene. CDR3 length equals 17 residues. Here the CDR3 DNA reads TGCGCCAGCAGCTTAAGACTAGCGGGAGTAAAAACCTACGAGCAGTACTTC. Amino acids: CASSLRLAGVKTYEQYF.

This clone was recorded a few times. This chain connects TRBV4-1 to TRBJ1-5, with 10 bases aligning to TRBD1. Germline V CDR1 and CDR2: MGHRA, YSYEKL. The J segment lost 2 bases and the V segment lost 4 bases, leaving 11 bases of the junction unmatched. The length of the CDR3 is 18 residues. The CDR3 loop reads CASSPSGTGVVGNQPQHF. In DNA form, the CDR3 reads TGCGCCAGCAGCCCGTCCGGGACAGGGGTAGTAGGCAATCAGCCCCAGCATTTT.

The chain carries TRBV5-5 and TRBJ1-5; no firm D call. Trimming pared 1 base from V and 3 bases from J, leaving 14 bases between. The germline V gene encodes CDR1 SGHKS and CDR2 YYEKEE (reference sequence). This CDR3 is built from 16 residues. In nucleotides, the CDR3 is TGTGCCAGCAGCTTGCTTTCGTTGGCAGTCAATCAGCCCCAGCATTTT. Translated, it gives CASSLLSLAVNQPQHF. The full variable domain, rest sourced from reference TRBV5-5 and TRBJ1-5, is DAGVTQSPTHLIKTRGQQVTLRCSPISGHKSVSWYQQVLGQGPQFIFQYYEKEERGRGNFPDRFSARQFPNYSSELNVNALLLGDSALYLCASSLLSLAVNQPQHFGDGTRLSIL.

The gene calls are TRBV15 and TRBJ2-5, with 8 bases identical to TRBD1. The CDR3 is 15 residues long. V lost 0 bases to trimming and J lost 6 bases; unmatched junction nucleotides: 6. CDR1 and CDR2 (germline): LNHNV, YYDKDF (reference sequence). The CDR3 DNA reads as TGTGCCACCAGCAGAGAAGGCAGGGGGCGACAGACCCAGTACTTC. This codes for CATSREGRGRQTQYF.

The chain links TRBV5-1 to TRBJ1-4; D is ambiguous. This CDR3 has 17 amino acids. The V gene's germline CDR1 is SGHRS and CDR2 YFSETQ. V gave up 2 bases and J gave up 3 bases, with 17 bases separating them. The CDR3, as DNA: TGCGCCAGCAGCTTCGGAGGGTCCGGGGTGGCTAATGAAAAACTGTTTTTT. Protein product: CASSFGGSGVANEKLFF.

This clone came up a few times. J is TRBJ1-1 and V is TRBV5-1; 11 nucleotides agree with TRBD1. Per germline, CDR1 SGHRS and CDR2 YFSETQ. The CDR3 spans 14 residues. After removal of 3 bases from V and 4 bases from J, the junction contained 2 bases not matched to a gene. CDR3: CASSWGTGGTEAFF. Here the CDR3 DNA reads TGCGCCAGCAGCTGGGGGACAGGGGGCACTGAAGCTTTCTTT.

This clone was seen a single time. V and J are TRBV18 and TRBJ1-5; the D gene is possibly TRBD1 (5 bases). From germline, CDR1 is KGHSH and CDR2 LQKENI. This CDR3 has 14 residues. V lost 1 base and J lost 6, with 10 bases in between. CDR3 nucleotides: TGTGCCAGCTCACCACGGCAGGGAAGTCAGCCCCAGCATTTT. Amino acid sequence: CASSPRQGSQPQHF.

The genes are TRBV2 and TRBJ1-3; possibly TRBD1 for D (6 bases). The CDR3 loop spans 15 amino acids. V dropped 6 bases and J dropped 0 bases, with 12 bases sitting between them. Germline CDR1 and CDR2: SNHLY and FYNNEI. CDR3 sequence: CASRGGRSSGNTIYF. The CDR3 DNA follows: TGTGCCAGCAGGGGGGGGCGGAGCTCTGGAAACACCATATATTTT.

The chain uses TRBV19 and TRBJ2-3; D may be TRBD2 (5 bases). Trimming pared 5 bases from V and 1 base from J, leaving 10 bases between. CDR1 and CDR2 (germline): LNHDA, SQIVND (reference sequence). This CDR3 region has 14 residues. CDR3 bases: TGTGCCAGTAGTGAGGGCACAGGCACAGATACGCAGTATTTT. It encodes CASSEGTGTDTQYF. The whole variable domain, filled in from reference TRBV19 and TRBJ2-3, reads DGGITQSPKYLFRKEGQNVTLSCEQNLNHDAMYWYRQDPGQGLRLIYYSQIVNDFQKGDIAEGYSVSREKKESFPLTVTSAQKNPTAFYLCASSEGTGTDTQYFGPGTRLTVL.